Below, one T cell receptor beta chain is given with its context. Its matching antigen is unknown. The data were obtained in a study of shared clonotypes between healthy human individuals. The study's findings and limits: Non-shared clonotypes had lower generation probabilities than clonotypes shared by all four sorted-subset donors.

Naivety among CD8 cells was defined by CD45RO negativity and positive CCR7 selection, thereby excluding terminally differentiated effector memory CD45RA+ cells. The donors were all Caucasian adults (living in Nashville, Tennessee). Produced via immunoSEQ multiplex PCR; TCRdb's table is partial and in-frame only. The sample carries about 2.2 million clones, roughly 95% recorded once. The CDR3 has 16 amino acids. Germline CDR1 reads SGHTS; CDR2 reads YDEGEE. The ends were cut back, 2 bases at V and 1 base at J, with 13 bases in the middle. This receptor was identified in a man aged 18 to 30 in good health. Some clones in this sample may be carry-over from other donors' samples. This chain uses TRBV5-8 with TRBJ2-1, with a tentative D call TRBD2 (5 bases). Sequencing input: naive CD8+ T cells from PBMCs. CDR3 nucleotide sequence: TGTGCCAGCAGCTTTCCGGACGGAGGTTCCTACAATGAGCAGTTCTTC. This gives the protein CASSFPDGGSYNEQFF.